Listed below are T cell receptor beta chains from one sample, sequenced in a study of blood T cell repertoires in COVID-19. The assay was immunoSEQ multiplex PCR, and TCRdb's table has in-frame clones only and misses some. The data show about 45,000 clones, with 88% seen just once and approximately 14% held by the top ten. The sequencing sample was made of peripheral blood. The receptor set was obtained from a human donor in a cohort sampled during active COVID-19. CDR3s include the opening cysteine and the closing phenylalanine or tryptophan.

>TRBJ2-7|TRBV19
CASSTPGVEQYF
>TRBJ1-1|TRBV12-3/TRBV12-4
CASRGGALGVAFF
>TRBJ1-5|TRBV27
CASSGGLKRNQPQHF
>TRBJ2-3|TRBV7-9
CASSPGQMGEGDTQYF
>TRBJ2-3|TRBV30
CAWTGGTTDTQYF
>TRBJ1-6|TRBV18
CASSPQSSRGNSPLHF
>TRBJ1-2|TRBV29-1
CSGTGNYGYTF
>TRBJ2-1|TRBV5-1
CASSLPGGYEQFF
>TRBJ1-4|TRBV18
CASSPVEGPTNEKLFF
>TRBJ1-5|TRBV6-5
CASSREWDQPQHF
>TRBJ2-7|TRBV9
CASSERGGPVDEQYF